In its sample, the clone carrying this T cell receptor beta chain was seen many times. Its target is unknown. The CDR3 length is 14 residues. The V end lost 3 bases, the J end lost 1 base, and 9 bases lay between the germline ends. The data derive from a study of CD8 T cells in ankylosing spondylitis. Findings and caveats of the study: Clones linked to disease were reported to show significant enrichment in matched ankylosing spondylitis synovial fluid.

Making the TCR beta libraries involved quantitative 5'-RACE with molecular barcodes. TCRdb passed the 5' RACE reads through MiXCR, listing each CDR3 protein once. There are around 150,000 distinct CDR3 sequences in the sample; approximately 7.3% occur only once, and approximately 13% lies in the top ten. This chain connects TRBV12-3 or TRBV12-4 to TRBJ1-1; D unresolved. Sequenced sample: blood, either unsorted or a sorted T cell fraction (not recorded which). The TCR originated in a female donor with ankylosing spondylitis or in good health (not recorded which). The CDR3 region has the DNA TGTGCCAGCAGTTTGGGTTGGAGGAACACTGAAGCTTTCTTT. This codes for CASSLGWRNTEAFF.